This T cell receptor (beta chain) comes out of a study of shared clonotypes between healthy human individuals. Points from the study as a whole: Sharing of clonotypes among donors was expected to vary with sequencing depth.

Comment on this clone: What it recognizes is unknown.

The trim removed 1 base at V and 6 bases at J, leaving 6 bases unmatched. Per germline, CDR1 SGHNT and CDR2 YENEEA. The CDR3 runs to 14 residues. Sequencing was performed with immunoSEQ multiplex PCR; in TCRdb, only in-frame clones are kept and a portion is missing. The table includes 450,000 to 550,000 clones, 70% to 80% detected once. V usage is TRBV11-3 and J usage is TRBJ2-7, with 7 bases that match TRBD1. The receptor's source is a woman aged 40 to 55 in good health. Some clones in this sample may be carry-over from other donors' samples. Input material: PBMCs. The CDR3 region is CASSLGSAGGEQYF. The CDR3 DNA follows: TGTGCCAGCAGCTTAGGATCAGCAGGGGGCGAGCAGTACTTC. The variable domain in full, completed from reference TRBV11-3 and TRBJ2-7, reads EAGVVQSPRYKIIEKKQPVAFWCNPISGHNTLYWYLQNLGQGPELLIRYENEEAVDDSQLPKDRFSAERLKGVDSTLKIQPAELGDSAVYLCASSLGSAGGEQYFGPGTRLTVT.